Below are 32 T cell receptor beta chains sequenced from a single sample in a study of cytomegalovirus exposure and HLA in healthy donors. Both 60 Vbeta primers and 13 Jbeta primers went into the PCR. Measured with immunoSEQ multiplex PCR; TCRdb has only the in-frame clones, and not every one. The profile shows 100,000 to 150,000 clones, around 73% of them singletons. The sequencing sample was made of PBMCs. The receptors here all came from a man in his 60s in good health and CMV-seropositive.

The chain couples TRBV2 to TRBJ1-1, with D unresolved. This CDR3 region has 13 residues. Germline V lookup: CDR1 SNHLY, CDR2 FYNNEI. The V and J ends lost 3 bases and 11 bases respectively, with 16 bases between them. This chain's CDR3 is CASSEVADLLAFF. The CDR3 DNA is TGTGCCAGCAGTGAGGTAGCGGACCTACTCGCTTTCTTT.

This clone was observed a few times. J is TRBJ1-2 and V is TRBV7-2, with 9 bases aligning to TRBD1. J lost 4 bases, V lost 4 bases, and 7 bases had no gene match. This CDR3 spans 15 amino acids. CDR1 is SGHTA and CDR2 is FQGNSA in the germline V gene. The CDR3 DNA sequence: TGTGCCAGCAGCTACGGGACAGGGAATACCTATGGCTACACCTTC. Its translation is CASSYGTGNTYGYTF.

As for this clone: Other nucleotide sequences in the sample specify the same CDR3. The chain has TRBV4-1 and TRBJ1-2; D remains unclear. The germline CDR1 and CDR2 sequences are MGHRA and YSYEKL. Trimming pared 1 base from V and 5 bases from J, leaving 8 bases between. The CDR3 extends over 13 amino acids. The CDR3 here is CASSQGGGYGYTF. The CDR3 DNA reads as TGCGCCAGCAGCCAAGGAGGAGGGTATGGCTACACCTTC.

Of note for this clone: At one end, the junction sequence differs from germline, possibly due to a read error. V is TRBV2 and J is TRBJ2-1; maybe TRBD1 (5 bases). The CDR3 consists of 12 residues. CDR1 is SNHLY and CDR2 is FYNNEI in the germline V gene. CDR3 coding DNA: TGTGCCAGCAGTGAAACCCGTACAGGTTTCCTCTTC. This sequence encodes CASSETRTGFLF.

The V gene is TRBV28, the J gene TRBJ2-7, with TRBD1 identical over 7 bases. Germline trimming cut 5 bases from V and 2 bases from J; bases unmatched to any gene: 6. CDR1 and CDR2 from the germline V gene are MDHEN and SYDVKM. The CDR3 length is 14 residues. CDR3 nucleotides: TGTGCCAGCAGTCCCGGACAGGCCACCTACGAGCAGTACTTC. Its protein is CASSPGQATYEQYF.

The chain combines TRBV2 with TRBJ2-2; 8 nucleotides align to TRBD1. The CDR3 sequence is 11 residues long. V gave up 7 bases and J gave up 11 bases; unmatched junction bases: 3. The germline V gene has CDR1 SNHLY and CDR2 FYNNEI. CDR3 sequence: CASNGQGELFF. For the CDR3, the DNA is TGTGCCAGCAACGGACAGGGTGAGCTGTTTTTT.

The rearrangement links TRBV11-2 to TRBJ2-1; the match to TRBD2 covers 9 bases. In germline, CDR1 is SGHAT, CDR2 FQNNGV. J was trimmed by 10 bases and V by 0 bases; bases with no gene match: 10. CDR3 size: 16 residues. The CDR3 reads CASSLDPGGGAREQFF. The CDR3 DNA reads as TGTGCCAGCAGCTTAGATCCGGGCGGGGGGGCTCGAGAGCAGTTCTTC.

The J gene is TRBJ2-3, the V gene TRBV5-1, with 15 bases that match TRBD2. The trim removed 0 bases at V and 5 bases at J, leaving 7 bases unmatched. This CDR3 comprises 18 residues. Germline V gives CDR1 SGHRS, CDR2 YFSETQ. CDR3 sequence (DNA): TGCGCCAGCAGCTTGGTCGGGGGGACTAGCGGGGGGAAAGATACGCAGTATTTT. Its translation is CASSLVGGTSGGKDTQYF.

The V call is TRBV7-3, the J call TRBJ2-2, with D hard to call. V was cut by 6 bases and J by 1 base, with 15 bases left in between. The CDR3 contains 16 residues. Germline V gene sequence: CDR1 SGHTA, CDR2 FQGTGA. The DNA of the CDR3 is TGTGCCAGCAGGATAACTGCCTCAGGGAACACCGGGGAGCTGTTTTTT. Amino acids: CASRITASGNTGELFF. Based on the CDR3 plus reference TRBV7-3 and TRBJ2-2, the full variable domain is GAGVSQTPSNKVTEKGKYVELRCDPISGHTALYWYRQSLGQGPEFLIYFQGTGAADDSGLPNDRFFAVRPEGSVSTLKIQRTERGDSAVYLCASRITASGNTGELFFGEGSRLTVL.

The chain employs TRBV5-6 and TRBJ1-1; a possible D gene is TRBD1 (5 bases). Trimming pared 2 bases from V and 4 bases from J, leaving 9 bases between. Germline CDR1 SGHDT, CDR2 YYEEEE. CDR3 length: 13 amino acids. In DNA, the CDR3 is TGTGCCAGCAGCTTCGGAGGGGTCACTGAAGCTTTCTTT. It translates to CASSFGGVTEAFF.

The DNA of the CDR3 is TGTGCCAGCATGGGGGGGAAAAACATTCAGTACTTC. It specifies CASMGGKNIQYF. V is TRBV2 and J is TRBJ2-4, with 7 bases fitting TRBD2. The germline V gene has CDR1 SNHLY and CDR2 FYNNEI. The CDR3 extends over 12 amino acids. V shed 7 bases and J 4 bases; nucleotides not matched to a gene: 1.

The chain has TRBV9 and TRBJ2-3, with a tentative D call TRBD1 (5 bases). From germline, CDR1 is SGDLS and CDR2 YYNGEE. V was shortened by 0 bases and J by 4 bases, with 15 bases between the two germline ends. The CDR3 contains 16 residues. CDR3 coding DNA: TGTGCCAGCAGCGTAGCGGGCCAGGGAAGCGCAGATACGCAGTATTTT. Amino acids: CASSVAGQGSADTQYF.

This chain joins TRBV2 and TRBJ2-3, with D possibly matching TRBD2 (5 bases). Germline values: CDR1 SNHLY, CDR2 FYNNEI. Deletions cut 3 bases from V and 3 bases from J, with 19 bases between. CDR3 length: 17 residues. CDR3 nucleotides: TGTGCCAGCAGTGAGAATATCTGGACTGTCGCAACAGATACGCAGTATTTT. This codes for CASSENIWTVATDTQYF.

This clone was detected once. The V gene is TRBV27, the J gene TRBJ2-7; 7 positions match TRBD1. CDR1 MNHEY and CDR2 SMNVEV come from the germline V gene (reference sequence). The V segment lost 5 bases and the J segment 2 bases; nucleotides outside the gene matches: 6. This CDR3 comprises 14 residues. The CDR3: CASSPRTGTYEQYF. CDR3 sequence (DNA): TGTGCCAGCAGTCCACGGACAGGTACCTACGAGCAGTACTTC.

The rearrangement joins TRBV18 to TRBJ2-3; D gene unclear. Trimming cost V 3 bases and J 4 bases, with 11 bases left between them. Germline CDR1 and CDR2: KGHSH and LQKENI. This CDR3 is 14 amino acids long. CDR3 in amino acids: CASSPGLLSDTQYF. In DNA, the CDR3 is TGTGCCAGCTCACCCGGGTTACTCTCAGATACGCAGTATTTT.

This rearrangement joins TRBV13 to TRBJ2-5; 13 nucleotides agree with TRBD2. This CDR3 comprises 16 residues. The junction had 8 bases not matched to a gene; V was cut back by 7 bases and J by 3 bases. Germline V gene lookup returns CDR1 PRHDT and CDR2 FYEKMQ (reference sequence). CDR3 sequence (DNA): TGTGCCAGCACCCGGACTAGCGGGGGTGTCGAAGAGACCCAGTACTTC. Translating it yields CASTRTSGGVEETQYF.

Worth noting for this clone: Other DNA variants within this sample encode the same CDR3. This CDR3 is CASSDSTGGADTQYF. CDR3 nucleotide sequence: TGTGCCAGCAGTGACTCCACAGGGGGCGCAGATACGCAGTATTTT. This chain links TRBV6-4 with TRBJ2-3; TRBD1 matches at 9 bases. The CDR3 consists of 15 residues. Germline V gene data show CDR1 as MRHNA and CDR2 as SNTAGT. The ends lost 0 bases at V and 4 bases at J; junction bases unmatched: 2.

CDR3 sequence reads: CATSRGTASPNYGYTF. DNA of the CDR3: TGTGCCACCAGCAGGGGCACTGCCAGTCCCAACTATGGCTACACCTTC. The gene calls are TRBV15 and TRBJ1-2, with D unresolved. With 3 bases removed from V and 2 bases from J, the gap between germline ends came to 16 bases. The CDR3 runs to 16 residues. Germline-derived CDR1 and CDR2 are LNHNV and YYDKDF (reference sequence).

The chain joins TRBV5-1 to TRBJ1-2; 8 nucleotides match TRBD1. The CDR3 is 13 residues long. J lost 8 bases, V lost 2 bases, and 5 bases had no gene match. Germline values: CDR1 SGHRS, CDR2 YFSETQ. CDR3 DNA sequence: TGCGCCAGCAGCTTTCAGGGGGCTGAGGGCTACACCTTC. It encodes CASSFQGAEGYTF. The complete variable domain, with remaining parts taken from reference TRBV5-1 and TRBJ1-2, reads KAGVTQTPRYLIKTRGQQVTLSCSPISGHRSVSWYQQTPGQGLQFLFEYFSETQRNKGNFPGRFSGRQFSNSRSEMNVSTLELGDSALYLCASSFQGAEGYTFGSGTRLTVV.

This rearrangement joins TRBV5-4 to TRBJ1-1; D gene uncertain. CDR1 is SGHNT and CDR2 is YYREEE in the germline V gene (reference sequence). There are 12 residues in the CDR3. V gave up 6 bases and J gave up 3 bases, with 9 bases separating them. CDR3 in amino acids: CASNGGDTEAFF. The CDR3 nucleotides are TGTGCCAGCAACGGCGGGGACACTGAAGCTTTCTTT.

The chain joins TRBV4-1 to TRBJ2-7; tentative D call: TRBD1 (5 bases). CDR3 length equals 16 residues. V gave up 0 bases and J gave up 3 bases, with 15 bases separating them. Germline CDR1 is MGHRA and CDR2 is YSYEKL. CDR3 region: CASSQEGAARLYEQYF. The CDR3 DNA reads TGCGCCAGCAGCCAAGAAGGGGCAGCTCGCCTCTACGAGCAGTACTTC.

In its sample, this clone was seen a few times. At the DNA level, this CDR3 is encoded by other sequences in the same sample as well. The chain combines TRBV2 with TRBJ2-1, with a tentative D call TRBD1 (6 bases). This CDR3 comprises 12 residues. Per the germline V gene, CDR1 is SNHLY and CDR2 is FYNNEI. V dropped 5 bases and J dropped 4 bases, with 6 bases sitting between them. The CDR3 is CASSTGYNEQFF. The CDR3 DNA sequence: TGTGCCAGCAGTACAGGGTACAATGAGCAGTTCTTC.

The chain employs TRBV6-5 and TRBJ1-2; 9 bases align to TRBD1. The CDR3 has 15 amino acids. Trimming at V came to 7 bases and at J to 4 bases, leaving 10 bases not matched to a gene. CDR1 is MNHEY, CDR2 SVGAGI, per germline. The CDR3 nucleotides read TGTGCCAGCAACCCAACTACGGACAGGGGCTATGGCTACACCTTC. This gives the protein CASNPTTDRGYGYTF.

The chain has TRBV7-3 and TRBJ2-1, with 10 bases fitting TRBD1. The CDR3 has 14 amino acids. The germline V gene has CDR1 SGHTA and CDR2 FQGTGA. The ends lost 5 bases at V and 8 bases at J; junction bases unmatched: 6. The CDR3 DNA reads TGTGCCAGCAGCCCAGGGACAGGGGTATATGAGCAGTTCTTC. Translated: CASSPGTGVYEQFF.

This clone has more than one count but fewer than ten. The chain is built from TRBV7-3 and TRBJ2-7; D may be TRBD2 (5 bases). Germline V gene data show CDR1 as SGHTA and CDR2 as FQGTGA. Between the trimmed V and J ends, which lost 1 base and 6 bases, there was a span of 13 bases. The CDR3 is made up of 14 amino acids. The chain's CDR3 is CASSLNSRDTEQYF. The CDR3 DNA reads as TGTGCCAGCAGCTTAAATTCGAGGGATACCGAGCAGTACTTC.

V is TRBV5-5 and J is TRBJ1-5; TRBD1 matches at 7 bases. The CDR3 has 15 residues. The germline V gene encodes CDR1 SGHKS and CDR2 YYEKEE (reference sequence). Trimming at V came to 1 base and at J to 4 bases, leaving 5 bases not matched to a gene. This CDR3 reads CASSLSGGLNQPQHF. Written as DNA, the CDR3 is TGTGCCAGCAGCTTGTCAGGGGGTCTGAATCAGCCCCAGCATTTT.

This chain links TRBV7-9 with TRBJ1-1, with 11 bases aligning to TRBD1. Germline lookup yields CDR1 SEHNR and CDR2 FQNEAQ (reference sequence). V lost 5 bases and J lost 2; bases outside the gene matches: 13. The CDR3 spans 18 residues. The CDR3 DNA follows: TGTGCCAGCAGCGAAAAGGGCGGACAGGGGGCACTAAACACTGAAGCTTTCTTT. Protein product: CASSEKGGQGALNTEAFF. The whole variable domain, remainder taken from reference TRBV7-9 and TRBJ1-1, is DTGVSQNPRHKITKRGQNVTFRCDPISEHNRLYWYRQTLGQGPEFLTYFQNEAQLEKSRLLSDRFSAERPKGSFSTLEIQRTEQGDSAMYLCASSEKGGQGALNTEAFFGQGTRLTVV.

The V and J genes are TRBV18 and TRBJ1-5, with 8 bases that match TRBD1. The V segment lost 6 bases and the J segment 6 bases; nucleotides outside the gene matches: 4. The CDR3 runs to 13 residues. The germline CDR1 and CDR2 sequences are KGHSH and LQKENI. The CDR3 nucleotides are TGTGCCAGCTCCCTCGACAGGGGTCAGCCCCAGCATTTT. The encoded protein is CASSLDRGQPQHF.

The rearrangement uses TRBV19 and TRBJ1-1; D remains unclear. The CDR3 is 12 amino acids. Germline V gene data show CDR1 as LNHDA and CDR2 as SQIVND (reference sequence). Between the trimmed V and J ends, which lost 5 bases and 1 base, there was a span of 5 bases. The CDR3 DNA is TGTGCCAGTAGTCTGAGGAACACTGAAGCTTTCTTT. Translated: CASSLRNTEAFF.

This clone was observed a single time. This rearrangement joins TRBV27 to TRBJ2-1; TRBD2 matches 11 bases. CDR3 size: 15 residues. V gave up 6 bases and J gave up 6 bases; unmatched junction bases: 7. Germline assignment: CDR1 MNHEY and CDR2 SMNVEV (reference sequence). This CDR3 reads CASSPLAGGPNEQFF. The CDR3 nucleotides read TGTGCCAGCAGCCCCTTAGCGGGGGGGCCCAATGAGCAGTTCTTC.

The CDR3, as DNA: TGTGCCAGCAGTTTCGCCCAGGGCTTACAAGAGACCCAGTACTTC. Translated: CASSFAQGLQETQYF. The J gene is TRBJ2-5, the V gene TRBV28, with a weak D call TRBD1 (5 bases). Per the germline V gene, CDR1 is MDHEN and CDR2 is SYDVKM. V lost 3 bases, J lost 2 bases, and 13 bases lay in between. This CDR3 is built from 15 residues.

The V call is TRBV5-1, the J call TRBJ2-7; 9 nucleotides match TRBD1. The CDR3 contains 16 residues. Losses at the gene ends were 4 bases for V and 3 bases for J; bases not matched to a gene: 11. Per germline, CDR1 SGHRS and CDR2 YFSETQ. The CDR3 DNA follows: TGCGCCAGCAGCGACCCCGGGACAGGGATTGTCTACGAGCAGTACTTC. This codes for CASSDPGTGIVYEQYF.